The sequence of this TCR beta chain was determined in a study of Ad26.COV2.S vaccination and SARS-CoV-2 variants. Whole-study context: Intramuscular Ad26.COV2.S at 5x10^10 or 1x10^11 viral particles.

The repertoire was sequenced with immunoSEQ multiplex PCR; TCRdb's copy has only in-frame clones and lacks some. The data show some 390,000 clones, about 91% seen once. CDR1 is SGHTA, CDR2 FQGNSA, per germline. Trimming pared 1 base from V and 1 base from J, leaving 11 bases between. The CDR3 has 16 amino acids. Treatment specified: about 20 received Ad26.COV2.S at low or high dose, single or two shots; about 5 received placebo; per-sample allocation not given. On day 63 after the first injection, vaccine and placebo recipients gave samples. Expressing Wuhan-strain SARS-CoV-2 spike, an Ad26 vector served as the vaccine.

This chain links TRBV7-2 with TRBJ1-3, with unresolved D. This specimen was peripheral blood, taken in a trial of Ad26.COV2.S vaccine versus placebo. The TCR originated in a person between 18 and 59 years old who received the Ad26.COV2.S COVID-19 vaccine or a placebo. The DNA of the CDR3 is TGTGCCAGCAGCTTAGGCCCAGGTCGATCTGGAAACACCATATATTTT. It yields the protein CASSLGPGRSGNTIYF.